Following are 2 T cell receptor beta chains from one sample sequenced in a study of T cells after yellow fever vaccination. TCRdb itself ran the 5' RACE reads through MiXCR, one entry per CDR3 protein. The sample includes about 360,000 distinct CDR3 sequences, roughly 6.1% of them seen just once. The source material was PBMCs, sampled 5 days after the yellow fever booster vaccination. These TCRs come from a man aged 25 to 40 who received the YFV17D yellow fever vaccine.

CDR3 amino acids: CASSSDLGRDTQYF. CDR3 DNA: TGTGCCAGCAGCTCAGACCTAGGTAGAGATACGCAGTATTTT. This chain joins TRBV7-9 and TRBJ2-3; D call uncertain. The CDR3 sequence is 14 residues long. Looked up from germline, CDR1 is SEHNR and CDR2 is FQNEAQ (reference sequence). V gave up 4 bases and J gave up 5 bases, with 13 bases separating them.

This clonotype was observed at least ten times. A junction boundary mismatches the germline segment, possibly from a read error. This rearrangement joins TRBV5-1 to TRBJ2-7; D is uncertain. The CDR3 length is 13 residues. Per the germline V gene, CDR1 is SGHRS and CDR2 is YFSETQ. The CDR3 reads CASSLGRDYEQYF. For the CDR3, the DNA is TGTGCCAGCAGCTTAGGGCGAGACTACGAGCAGTACTTC.